The 2 T cell receptor beta chains listed next were all sequenced from one sample in a study of CD8 T cells in ankylosing spondylitis. Using its own MiXCR run on the 5' RACE reads, TCRdb lists one record per CDR3 protein. The data contain around 230,000 distinct CDR3 sequences, around 9.2% of them singletons. The sequenced material came from blood, either unsorted or a sorted T cell fraction (not recorded which). Receptors were obtained from a male donor with ankylosing spondylitis or in good health (not recorded which).

In its sample, this clonotype was seen many times. This chain uses TRBV5-1 with TRBJ2-3; 9 bases align to TRBD1. V gave up 4 bases and J gave up 6 bases; unmatched junction bases: 9. The germline V gene encodes CDR1 SGHRS and CDR2 YFSETQ. The CDR3 extends over 15 amino acids. The CDR3 nucleotides are TGCGCCAGCAGCCTGGGACAGGGATTTAGGGATACGCAGTATTTT. Its protein product is CASSLGQGFRDTQYF. The complete variable domain, with remaining parts taken from reference TRBV5-1 and TRBJ2-3, reads KAGVTQTPRYLIKTRGQQVTLSCSPISGHRSVSWYQQTPGQGLQFLFEYFSETQRNKGNFPGRFSGRQFSNSRSEMNVSTLELGDSALYLCASSLGQGFRDTQYFGPGTRLTVL.

This clonotype came up many times. V gene TRBV29-1 combines with J gene TRBJ2-5, with TRBD2 as a possible D gene (5 bases). CDR3 length: 14 residues. Germline CDR1 and CDR2: SQVTM and ANQGSEA. V lost 4 bases, J lost 2 bases, and 14 bases lay in between. The DNA of the CDR3 is TGCAGCGTTGCGCTTGCGGGTAAACAAGAGACCCAGTACTTC. It is translated as CSVALAGKQETQYF.